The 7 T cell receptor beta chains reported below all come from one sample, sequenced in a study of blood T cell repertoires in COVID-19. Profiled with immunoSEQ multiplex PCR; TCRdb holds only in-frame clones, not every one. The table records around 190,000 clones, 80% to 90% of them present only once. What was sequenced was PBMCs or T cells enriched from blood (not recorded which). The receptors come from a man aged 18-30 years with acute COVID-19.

The CDR3 here is CASSSGNTEAFF. In DNA form, the CDR3 reads TGTGCCAGCAGTTCAGGGAACACTGAAGCTTTCTTT. This sequence joins TRBV6-5 and TRBJ1-1; no firm D call. With 4 bases removed from V and 1 base from J, the gap between germline ends came to 4 bases. Germline V lookup: CDR1 MNHEY, CDR2 SVGAGI. This CDR3 is built from 12 residues.

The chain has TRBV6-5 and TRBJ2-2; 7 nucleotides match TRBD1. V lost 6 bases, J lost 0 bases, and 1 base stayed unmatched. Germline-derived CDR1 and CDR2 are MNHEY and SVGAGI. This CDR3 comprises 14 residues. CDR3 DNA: TGTGCCAGCAGCGACAGGGCGAACACCGGGGAGCTGTTTTTT. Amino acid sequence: CASSDRANTGELFF.

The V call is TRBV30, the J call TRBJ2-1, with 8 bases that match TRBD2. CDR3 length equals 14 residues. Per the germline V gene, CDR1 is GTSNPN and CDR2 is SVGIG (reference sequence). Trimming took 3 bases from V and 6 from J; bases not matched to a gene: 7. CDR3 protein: CAWRGLEASNEQFF. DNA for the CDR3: TGTGCCTGGAGGGGACTAGAGGCTAGCAATGAGCAGTTCTTC.

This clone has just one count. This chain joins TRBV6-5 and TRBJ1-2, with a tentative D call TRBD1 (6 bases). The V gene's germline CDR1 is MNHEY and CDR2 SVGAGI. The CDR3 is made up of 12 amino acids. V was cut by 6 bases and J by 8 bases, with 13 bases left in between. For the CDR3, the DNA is TGTGCCAGCAGCGAGGGGGTTCGCGGCTACACCTTC. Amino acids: CASSEGVRGYTF.

The CDR3 spells CASSGRQGGNTEAFF. CDR3 sequence (DNA): TGTGCCAGCAGTGGGAGACAGGGGGGGAACACTGAAGCTTTCTTT. The genes are TRBV2 and TRBJ1-1; 9 bases agree with TRBD1. The CDR3 is 15 amino acids. Per the germline V gene, CDR1 is SNHLY and CDR2 is FYNNEI. The ends lost 4 bases at V and 1 base at J; junction bases unmatched: 4.

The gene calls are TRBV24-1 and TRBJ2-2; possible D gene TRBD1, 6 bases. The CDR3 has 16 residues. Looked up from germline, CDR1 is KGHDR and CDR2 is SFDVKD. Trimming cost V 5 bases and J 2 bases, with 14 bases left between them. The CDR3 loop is CATSGLGARNTGELFF. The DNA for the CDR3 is TGTGCCACCAGTGGGTTGGGGGCTCGAAACACCGGGGAGCTGTTTTTT.

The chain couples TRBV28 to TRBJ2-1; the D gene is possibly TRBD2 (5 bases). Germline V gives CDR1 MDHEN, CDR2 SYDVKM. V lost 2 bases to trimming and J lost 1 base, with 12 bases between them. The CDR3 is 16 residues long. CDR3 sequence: CASSLSGGWSYNEQFF. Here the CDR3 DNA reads TGTGCCAGCAGTTTAAGCGGAGGATGGTCCTACAATGAGCAGTTCTTC.